The T cell receptor beta chain described here comes from a study of tissue T cells after allogeneic stem cell transplantation. Notes on the study in general: Anatomically similar tissues had similar TCR repertoires within each patient. Motif-based clustering found tissue-specific repertoire signatures shared across patients, though few clones were shared.

Time point of the sample: mouse harvest day 14 after allogeneic transplant. Mouse grafts combined 10^7 T-cell-depleted bone marrow cells with 10^6 splenic CD5+ T cells. Turning to this clone: Its antigen remains unknown. Gene names follow the mouse nomenclature. Read sequence stops 1 residue before the CDR3 end, and the germline J gene provides the missing end.

Sequencing of TCRbeta CDR3 at survey depth gave sequences and template counts. Data came from immunoSEQ multiplex PCR; TCRdb stores just in-frame clones and leaves some out. Among some 8,000 clones listed, 35% to 40% were seen once. The CDR3 consists of 13 residues. Germline trimming cut 5 bases from V and 5 bases from J; bases unmatched to any gene: 4. Germline V lookup: CDR1 NSHNY, CDR2 SYGAGN. The genes are TRBV13-1 and TRBJ2-5; TRBD2 agrees at 8 bases. Sequences were obtained from skin. The sequence was collected from a female BALB/c mouse given C57BL/6 T cells with graft-versus-host disease after an allogeneic hematopoietic cell transplant. CDR3 DNA, as far as it was read: TGTGCCAGCAGAGGGGGGGCGCGAGACACCCAGTAC. Amino acid sequence: CASRGGARDTQY. The whole CDR3 sequence is CASRGGARDTQYF.